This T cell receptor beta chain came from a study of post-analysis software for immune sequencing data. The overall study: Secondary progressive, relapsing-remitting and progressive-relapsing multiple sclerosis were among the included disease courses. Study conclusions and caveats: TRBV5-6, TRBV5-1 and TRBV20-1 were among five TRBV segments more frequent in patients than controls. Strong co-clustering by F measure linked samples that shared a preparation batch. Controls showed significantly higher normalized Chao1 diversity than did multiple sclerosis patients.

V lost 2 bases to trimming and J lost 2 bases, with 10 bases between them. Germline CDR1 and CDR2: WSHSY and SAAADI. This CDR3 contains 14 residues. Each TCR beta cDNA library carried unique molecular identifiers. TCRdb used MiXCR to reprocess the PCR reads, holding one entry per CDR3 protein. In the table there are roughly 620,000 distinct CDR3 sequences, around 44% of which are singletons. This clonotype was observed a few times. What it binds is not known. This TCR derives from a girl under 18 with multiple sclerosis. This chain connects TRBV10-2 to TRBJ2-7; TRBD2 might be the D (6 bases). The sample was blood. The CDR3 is CASSEPGLTYEQYF. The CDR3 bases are TGCGCCAGCAGTGAGCCGGGACTGACCTACGAGCAGTACTTC.